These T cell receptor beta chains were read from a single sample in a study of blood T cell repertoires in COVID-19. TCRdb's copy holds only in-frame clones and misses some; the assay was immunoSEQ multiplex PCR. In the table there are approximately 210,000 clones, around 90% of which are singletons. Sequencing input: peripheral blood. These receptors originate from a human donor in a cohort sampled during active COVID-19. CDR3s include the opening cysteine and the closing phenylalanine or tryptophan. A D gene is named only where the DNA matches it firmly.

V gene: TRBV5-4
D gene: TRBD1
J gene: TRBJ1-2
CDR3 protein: CASSLDTITGARRGYTF
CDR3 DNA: TGTGCCAGCAGCTTGGATACTATTACAGGGGCGCGTCGTGGCTACACCTTC

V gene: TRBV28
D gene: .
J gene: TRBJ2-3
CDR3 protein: CASSLGGKGTDTQYF
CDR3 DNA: TGTGCCAGCAGTTTGGGCGGGAAAGGCACAGATACGCAGTATTTT

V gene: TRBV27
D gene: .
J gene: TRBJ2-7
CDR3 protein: CASSLKQGWYEQYF
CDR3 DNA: TGTGCCAGCAGTTTAAAACAGGGCTGGTACGAGCAGTACTTC

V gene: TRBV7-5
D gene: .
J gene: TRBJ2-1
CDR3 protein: CVRDSVQKYNEQFF
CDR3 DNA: TGTGTCCGGGACAGCGTACAGAAATACAATGAGCAGTTCTTC

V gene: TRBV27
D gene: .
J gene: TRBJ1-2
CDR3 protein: CASSFQGNYGYTF
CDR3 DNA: TGTGCCAGCAGTTTTCAGGGTAACTATGGCTACACCTTC

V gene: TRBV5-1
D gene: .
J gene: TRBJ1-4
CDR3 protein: CASSLEGGNNEKLFF
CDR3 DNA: TGCGCCAGCAGCTTGGAAGGGGGAAATAATGAAAAACTGTTTTTT

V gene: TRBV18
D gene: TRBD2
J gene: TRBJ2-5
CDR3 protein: CASSPGSGRPSETQYF
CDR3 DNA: TGTGCCAGCTCACCAGGGAGCGGGAGGCCCTCGGAGACCCAGTACTTC

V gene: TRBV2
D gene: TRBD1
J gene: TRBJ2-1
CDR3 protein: CASMVQGLYNEQFF
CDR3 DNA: TGTGCCAGCATGGTACAGGGGCTCTACAATGAGCAGTTCTTC

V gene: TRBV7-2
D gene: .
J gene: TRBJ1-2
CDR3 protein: CASSFTVDYGYTF
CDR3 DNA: TGTGCCAGCAGTTTTACAGTGGACTATGGCTACACCTTC

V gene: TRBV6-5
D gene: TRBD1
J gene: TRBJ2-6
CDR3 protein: CATRDRASGANVLTF
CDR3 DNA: TGTGCCACCCGGGACAGGGCGTCTGGGGCCAACGTCCTGACTTTC

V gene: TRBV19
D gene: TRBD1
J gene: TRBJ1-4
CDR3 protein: CASSISTGAKLFF
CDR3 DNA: TGTGCCAGTAGTATATCCACAGGGGCCAAACTGTTTTTT

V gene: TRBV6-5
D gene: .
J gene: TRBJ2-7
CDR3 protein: CASSFRQVNYEQYF
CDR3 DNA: TGTGCCAGCAGTTTTAGACAGGTGAACTACGAGCAGTACTTC

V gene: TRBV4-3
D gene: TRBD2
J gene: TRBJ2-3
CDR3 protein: CASSPSGGFSDTQYF
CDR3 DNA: TGCGCCAGCAGCCCTAGCGGGGGGTTCTCAGATACGCAGTATTTT

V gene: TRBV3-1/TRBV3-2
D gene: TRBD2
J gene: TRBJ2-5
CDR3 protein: CASSQDVSGGGDQYF
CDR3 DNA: TGTGCCAGCAGCCAAGATGTTAGCGGGGGGGGAGACCAGTACTTC

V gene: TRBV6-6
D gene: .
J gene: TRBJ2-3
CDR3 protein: CASRLSGRRDTQYF
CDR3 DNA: TGTGCCAGCAGGCTTAGCGGACGAAGGGATACGCAGTATTTT